Listed below are T cell receptor beta chains from one sample, sequenced in a study of T cells after yellow fever vaccination. TCRdb re-derived calls from the 5' RACE reads in MiXCR, one entry per CDR3 protein. Found here are 300,000 to 400,000 distinct CDR3 sequences, 8% to 10% of them singletons; the top ten hold under 20%. The starting material was PBMCs, obtained on the day of the first yellow fever vaccination. The source of these receptors is a man between 18 and 35 years old who received the YFV17D yellow fever vaccine. The CDR3 runs from the conserved cysteine through the conserved F or W. The order of the fields is clone size, V gene, D gene, J gene, CDR3 protein, CDR3 DNA. A D gene is named only where the DNA matches it firmly. Clone size appears in some rows only: once, few, many, or a class for an expanded clone.

>.|TRBV2|.|TRBJ1-2
CASSEQARYTF
TGTGCCAGCAGTGAGCAGGCTCGCTACACCTTC
>few|TRBV28|TRBD1|TRBJ1-4
CASTVDRVNEKLFF
TGTGCCAGCACCGTCGACAGGGTGAATGAAAAACTGTTTTTT
>few|TRBV5-1|.|TRBJ2-2
CASSLAGTPNTGELFF
TGCGCCAGCAGCTTGGCCGGGACACCGAACACCGGGGAGCTGTTTTTT
>.|TRBV20-1|.|TRBJ2-5
CSARGDRGRETQYF
TGCAGTGCTAGAGGGGACCGGGGCAGAGAGACCCAGTACTTC
>.|TRBV24-1|TRBD1|TRBJ2-3
CATSDQTGGSTDTQYF
TGTGCCACCAGTGACCAGACAGGGGGATCCACAGATACGCAGTATTTT
>few|TRBV20-1|.|TRBJ1-4
CSASKWGENEKLFF
TGCAGTGCGAGCAAGTGGGGGGAGAATGAAAAACTGTTTTTT
>few|TRBV7-9|TRBD2|TRBJ2-5
CASSFYGGSQETQYF
TGTGCCAGCAGCTTCTACGGGGGGTCCCAAGAGACCCAGTACTTC
>few|TRBV9|TRBD2|TRBJ2-3
CASSLLAGSGADTQYF
TGTGCCAGCAGCCTCCTAGCGGGGAGCGGGGCAGATACGCAGTATTTT
>few|TRBV6-5|.|TRBJ2-1
CASSYGGYEQFF
TGTGCCAGCAGTTACGGTGGCTATGAGCAGTTCTTC
>.|TRBV4-1|.|TRBJ2-1
CASSQFVLVVNEQFF
TGCGCCAGCAGCCAATTCGTCCTAGTGGTCAATGAGCAGTTCTTC
>many|TRBV4-3|.|TRBJ2-3
CASSQARMDGRNTDTQYF
TGCGCCAGCAGCCAAGCGAGAATGGACGGACGTAACACAGATACGCAGTATTTT
>many|TRBV7-9|.|TRBJ1-2
CASSLDALRNYGYTF
TGTGCCAGCAGCTTAGATGCCCTACGGAACTATGGCTACACCTTC
>few|TRBV27|.|TRBJ2-5
CASSYSGASSTQYF
TGTGCCAGCAGTTATTCGGGGGCCTCCTCTACCCAGTACTTC
>.|TRBV4-1|TRBD2|TRBJ2-2
CASSHVTGLAGGANTGELFF
TGCGCCAGCAGCCACGTTACTGGACTAGCGGGGGGAGCGAACACCGGGGAGCTGTTTTTT
>few|TRBV29-1|.|TRBJ1-4
CSVSSDGRLNEKLFF
TGCAGCGTTTCCAGTGACGGCCGACTTAATGAAAAACTGTTTTTT
>few|TRBV7-7|.|TRBJ2-5
CASSLEHKKETQYF
TGTGCTAGCAGCTTAGAACACAAAAAAGAGACCCAGTACTTC
>few|TRBV28|.|TRBJ1-2
CASSTLGRTGYTF
TGTGCCAGCAGCACCCTCGGGAGGACAGGCTACACCTTC
>many|TRBV3-1|.|TRBJ1-2
CASSQGRGVEYGYTF
TGTGCCAGCAGCCAAGGCCGGGGGGTGGAGTATGGCTACACCTTC
>.|TRBV12-3/TRBV12-4|.|TRBJ2-2
CASSFISAGRELFF
TGTGCCAGCAGTTTTATTTCGGCAGGCCGGGAGCTGTTTTTT
>.|TRBV15|.|TRBJ2-1
CATSRGPGHPDNEQFF
TGTGCCACCAGCAGAGGTCCCGGCCACCCGGACAATGAGCAGTTCTTC
>few|TRBV5-5|.|TRBJ1-1
CASSLRTAAEAFF
TGTGCCAGCAGCTTGAGGACGGCCGCTGAAGCTTTCTTT
>few|TRBV18|.|TRBJ1-1
CASSPWEGMNTEAFF
TGTGCCAGCTCACCATGGGAAGGGATGAACACTGAAGCTTTCTTT
>.|TRBV7-6|.|TRBJ1-4
CASSPETSGRREKLFF
TGTGCCAGCAGCCCCGAGACGTCGGGACGGAGGGAAAAACTGTTTTTT
>.|TRBV5-5|.|TRBJ1-2
CASSGTSEPYGYTF
TGTGCCAGCAGCGGGACATCCGAACCTTATGGCTACACCTTC
>many|TRBV7-2|TRBD2|TRBJ2-5
CASSLRDYRETQYF
TGTGCCAGCAGCCTACGGGACTACCGAGAGACCCAGTACTTC
>.|TRBV18|.|TRBJ1-1
CASSPLRGQGSDTEAFF
TGTGCCAGCTCACCACTCCGGGGGCAGGGTTCCGACACTGAAGCTTTCTTT
>.|TRBV7-2|TRBD2|TRBJ2-3
CASSLVGGTGDTQYF
TGTGCCAGCAGCTTAGTCGGGGGGACGGGAGATACGCAGTATTTT
>few|TRBV28|.|TRBJ1-5
CASCSYTGFQPQHF
TGTGCCAGCTGCTCCTATACGGGGTTTCAGCCCCAGCATTTT
>.|TRBV28|.|TRBJ1-1
CASGGLGRGNTEAFF
TGTGCCAGCGGGGGTCTGGGCCGGGGTAACACTGAAGCTTTCTTT
>.|TRBV20-1|TRBD1|TRBJ1-5
CSANRARGGRMGNQPQHF
TGCAGTGCTAATCGTGCCAGGGGGGGTAGAATGGGCAATCAGCCCCAGCATTTT
>.|TRBV10-3|.|TRBJ1-2
CAITGQPNYGYTF
TGTGCCATCACCGGACAGCCTAACTATGGCTACACCTTC
>few|TRBV6-1|TRBD1|TRBJ2-6
CASSPWGQGFPSGANVLTF
TGTGCCAGCAGTCCCTGGGGACAGGGCTTCCCCTCTGGGGCCAACGTCCTGACTTTC
>.|TRBV12-3/TRBV12-4|.|TRBJ2-3
CASSSVRGSAWGTDTQYF
TGTGCCAGCAGTTCAGTCCGGGGGTCGGCTTGGGGCACAGATACGCAGTATTTT
>.|TRBV5-1|.|TRBJ1-2
CASSLDGALSGYTF
TGCGCCAGCAGCTTGGATGGGGCGCTTTCTGGCTACACCTTC
>few|TRBV4-2|.|TRBJ2-3
CASSQDPPIPDTQYF
TGTGCCAGCAGCCAAGACCCACCCATTCCAGATACGCAGTATTTT
>few|TRBV20-1|.|TRBJ2-5
CSARVRPGEETQYF
TGCAGTGCTAGAGTAAGACCGGGGGAAGAGACCCAGTACTTC
>.|TRBV6-1|TRBD1|TRBJ1-2
CASSPQGGRFGYTF
TGTGCCAGCAGTCCCCAGGGGGGGCGTTTCGGCTACACCTTC
>few|TRBV20-1|TRBD1|TRBJ2-7
CSASQGTGGYEQYF
TGCAGTGCCTCTCAAGGGACAGGGGGTTACGAGCAGTACTTC
>few|TRBV4-2|TRBD2|TRBJ2-7
CASSQAGTSGGSYEQYF
TGTGCCAGCAGCCAAGCCGGGACTAGCGGGGGATCCTACGAGCAGTACTTC
>many|TRBV30|.|TRBJ2-7
CAWSPDSKGEQYF
TGTGCCTGGAGTCCAGACTCCAAAGGCGAGCAGTACTTC
>.|TRBV19|.|TRBJ1-4
CASMREKLFF
TGTGCCAGTATGCGTGAAAAACTGTTTTTT
>.|TRBV4-3|.|TRBJ1-1
CASSQGLMNTEAFF
TGCGCCAGCAGCCAAGGGCTCATGAACACTGAAGCTTTCTTT
>many|TRBV5-1|TRBD2|TRBJ2-5
CASSLEGLAEETQYF
TGCGCCAGCAGCTTGGAGGGTCTAGCGGAAGAGACCCAGTACTTC
>.|TRBV12-3/TRBV12-4|.|TRBJ2-5
CASSPDTYQETQYF
TGTGCCAGCAGTCCCGACACGTACCAAGAGACCCAGTACTTC
>few|TRBV6-5|TRBD2|TRBJ2-5
CASSYAPGLAEETQYF
TGTGCCAGCAGTTACGCTCCGGGACTAGCGGAAGAGACCCAGTACTTC
>.|TRBV27|TRBD1|TRBJ2-5
CASTPGGLDRAPQETQYF
TGTGCCAGCACCCCCGGGGGTCTGGACAGGGCCCCCCAAGAGACCCAGTACTTC
>few|TRBV7-8|TRBD1|TRBJ1-5
CASSPGTGMPQPQHF
TGTGCCAGCAGCCCCGGGACAGGGATGCCTCAGCCCCAGCATTTT
>few|TRBV5-1|.|TRBJ1-2
CASSPGYDMGGYTF
TGCGCCAGCAGCCCGGGCTACGATATGGGGGGCTACACCTTC
>.|TRBV7-2|.|TRBJ2-2
CASSSTGYAGELFF
TGTGCCAGCAGCTCTACAGGGTACGCCGGGGAGCTGTTTTTT
>few|TRBV10-3|.|TRBJ1-2
CAISDPGQSAYGYTF
TGTGCCATCAGCGACCCCGGACAGTCTGCCTATGGCTACACCTTC
>.|TRBV10-3|.|TRBJ1-2
CAIDSRGSFDGYTF
TGTGCCATCGACTCTAGAGGGAGTTTTGATGGCTACACCTTC